This is a list of T cell receptor beta chains from one sample in a study of regulatory T cells in long-lasting Graves disease. TCRdb itself ran the multiplex PCR reads through MiXCR, one entry per CDR3 protein. The table includes some 220,000 distinct CDR3 sequences, less than 20% detected once. These data are also associated with another study on T cells in Graves' hyperthyroidism and ophthalmopathy.

Sequencing was performed on peripheral blood mononuclear cells (PBMCs), taken at new diagnosis, from a patient treated with antithyroid drugs. The receptors originated from a woman younger than 45 with Graves disease. CDR3s include the opening cysteine and the closing phenylalanine or tryptophan. The D gene is left open where the match is weak. Size values are once, few and many counts, or a class for expanded clones, and some rows have none.

V: TRBV18; size: many; D: -; length: 14; J: TRBJ2-5; CDR3: CASSPRALPETQYF; DNA: TGTGCCAGCTCACCCAGGGCACTTCCCGAGACCCAGTACTTC
V: TRBV5-1; size: many; D: -; length: 13; J: TRBJ1-1; CDR3: CASSGGMNTEAFF; DNA: TGCGCCAGCAGCGGGGGGATGAACACTGAAGCTTTCTTT
V: TRBV27; size: many; D: -; length: 13; J: TRBJ2-2; CDR3: CASSFSNTGELFF; DNA: TGTGCCAGCAGTTTCAGCAACACCGGGGAGCTGTTTTTT
V: TRBV15; size: few; D: -; length: 15; J: TRBJ1-1; CDR3: CATSRDKGRDTEAFF; DNA: TGTGCCACCAGCAGAGATAAGGGCCGGGACACTGAAGCTTTCTTT
V: TRBV3-1; size: many; D: TRBD1; length: 15; J: TRBJ1-2; CDR3: CASSYSDRVSYGYTF; DNA: TGTGCCAGCAGCTACTCCGACAGGGTGAGCTATGGCTACACCTTC
V: TRBV10-3; size: many; D: TRBD1; length: 12; J: TRBJ2-5; CDR3: CATTGGEKTQYF; DNA: TGTGCCACTACAGGGGGCGAAAAGACCCAGTACTTC
V: TRBV11-2; size: -; D: TRBD1; length: 15; J: TRBJ1-2; CDR3: CASSLEDRGADGYTF; DNA: TGTGCCAGCAGCCTAGAGGACAGGGGAGCCGATGGCTACACCTTC
V: TRBV11-2; size: few; D: TRBD1; length: 16; J: TRBJ1-2; CDR3: CASSPLARGLDYGYTF; DNA: TGTGCCAGCAGCCCCTTGGCTAGGGGGCTTGACTATGGCTACACCTTC
V: TRBV28; size: many; D: TRBD2; length: 16; J: TRBJ2-3; CDR3: CASSFAGTRLSDTQYF; DNA: TGTGCCAGCAGTTTCGCCGGGACTAGATTATCAGATACGCAGTATTTT
V: TRBV27; size: many; D: TRBD1; length: 17; J: TRBJ2-7; CDR3: CASSFRSGADRAGEQYF; DNA: TGTGCCAGCAGTTTCCGGTCGGGAGCGGACAGGGCTGGCGAGCAGTACTTC
V: TRBV11-1; size: few; D: TRBD2; length: 15; J: TRBJ2-7; CDR3: CASSNPGTSALEQYF; DNA: TGTGCCAGCAGCAACCCAGGGACTAGCGCCCTCGAGCAGTACTTC
V: TRBV5-4; size: few; D: TRBD1; length: 17; J: TRBJ1-4; CDR3: CASSLRTGTRSNEKLFF; DNA: TGTGCCAGCAGCTTGAGGACAGGGACGAGGTCTAATGAAAAACTGTTTTTT
V: TRBV19; size: -; D: -; length: 14; J: TRBJ1-3; CDR3: CASSIGGTGNTIYF; DNA: TGTGCCAGTAGTATAGGGGGCACTGGAAACACCATATATTTT
V: TRBV20-1; size: many; D: -; length: 13; J: TRBJ1-2; CDR3: CSAREGAGYGYTF; DNA: TGCAGTGCTAGAGAGGGGGCGGGGTATGGCTACACCTTC
V: TRBV24-1; size: few; D: -; length: 13; J: TRBJ1-2; CDR3: CATSDRGLYGYTF; DNA: TGTGCCACCAGTGATCGGGGGCTGTATGGCTACACCTTC
V: TRBV7-6; size: many; D: -; length: 14; J: TRBJ2-1; CDR3: CASRRQSSYNEQFF; DNA: TGTGCCAGCCGACGGCAGAGCTCCTACAATGAGCAGTTCTTC
V: TRBV20-1; size: many; D: -; length: 18; J: TRBJ2-1; CDR3: CSASPISGRGRTKNEQFF; DNA: TGCAGTGCTAGTCCGATTAGCGGTCGGGGGAGGACTAAAAATGAGCAGTTCTTC
V: TRBV2; size: many; D: -; length: 14; J: TRBJ2-5; CDR3: CASSEALGGETQYF; DNA: TGTGCCAGCAGTGAAGCGCTGGGAGGCGAGACCCAGTACTTC
V: TRBV19; size: many; D: -; length: 13; J: TRBJ1-1; CDR3: CATFDGANTEAFF; DNA: TGTGCCACCTTCGACGGGGCGAACACTGAAGCTTTCTTT
V: TRBV19; size: few; D: TRBD1; length: 13; J: TRBJ2-7; CDR3: CASSIRDSYEQYF; DNA: TGTGCCAGTAGTATAAGGGACAGCTACGAGCAGTACTTC
V: TRBV19; size: many; D: -; length: 16; J: TRBJ1-2; CDR3: CASRRSGTQGNYGYTF; DNA: TGTGCCAGTAGGCGGTCGGGCACACAGGGTAACTATGGCTACACCTTC